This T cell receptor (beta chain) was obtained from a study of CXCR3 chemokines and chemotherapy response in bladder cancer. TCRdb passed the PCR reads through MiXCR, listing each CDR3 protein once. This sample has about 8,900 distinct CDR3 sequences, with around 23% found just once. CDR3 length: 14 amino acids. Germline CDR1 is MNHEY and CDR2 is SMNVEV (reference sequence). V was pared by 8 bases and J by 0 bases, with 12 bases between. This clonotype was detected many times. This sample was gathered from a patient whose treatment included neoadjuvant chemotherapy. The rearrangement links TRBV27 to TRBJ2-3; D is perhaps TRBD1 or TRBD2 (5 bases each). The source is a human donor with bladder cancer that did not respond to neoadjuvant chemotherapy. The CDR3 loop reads CASGGSSSTDTQYF. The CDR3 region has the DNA TGTGCCAGCGGGGGATCGTCGAGCACAGATACGCAGTATTTT.